Below are 23 T cell receptor beta chains sequenced from a single sample in a study of blood T cell repertoires in COVID-19. The assay was immunoSEQ multiplex PCR, and TCRdb's table has in-frame clones only and misses some. The sample lists around 94,000 clones; 70% to 90% were seen once. Sequencing was carried out using peripheral blood. Source of these receptors: a man aged 80 or over with acute or convalescent COVID-19.

This rearrangement joins TRBV5-1 to TRBJ2-6, with a possible D match to TRBD1 (5 bases). The germline V and J ends were trimmed by 5 bases and 2 bases, with 8 bases remaining between them. Germline V gene lookup returns CDR1 SGHRS and CDR2 YFSETQ. This CDR3 comprises 14 residues. CDR3 in amino acids: CASRDSPGANVLTF. The CDR3 DNA follows: TGCGCCAGCAGAGACAGCCCTGGGGCCAACGTCCTGACTTTC.

V and J are TRBV7-9 and TRBJ2-5, with 7 bases lining up with TRBD1. The CDR3 spans 13 residues. Germline V gene data show CDR1 as SEHNR and CDR2 as FQNEAQ (reference sequence). V trimming: 10 bases; J trimming: 2 bases; junction bases outside the gene matches: 7. CDR3 residues: CATPEGAQETQYF. CDR3 nucleotides: TGTGCCACCCCAGAGGGGGCGCAAGAGACCCAGTACTTC. Full variable domain (rest looked up from reference TRBV7-9 and TRBJ2-5): DTGVSQNPRHKITKRGQNVTFRCDPISEHNRLYWYRQTLGQGPEFLTYFQNEAQLEKSRLLSDRFSAERPKGSFSTLEIQRTEQGDSAMYLCATPEGAQETQYFGPGTRLLVL.

J is TRBJ2-4 and V is TRBV29-1; a weak D match, TRBD2 (6 bases). This CDR3 is 11 amino acids long. CDR1 SQVTM and CDR2 ANQGSEA come from the germline V gene. CDR3 sequence: CSVEGRDIQYF. The DNA for the CDR3 is TGCAGTGTGGAGGGCCGGGACATTCAGTACTTC.

The CDR3 loop is CASSIGVGGATEAFF. The CDR3 DNA reads as TGTGCCAGTAGTATAGGAGTCGGGGGGGCGACTGAAGCTTTCTTT. The genes are TRBV19 and TRBJ1-1; D possibly corresponds to TRBD1 (6 bases). The CDR3 spans 15 residues. Germline V CDR1 and CDR2: LNHDA, SQIVND (reference sequence). Trimming removed 1 base from V and 5 bases from J, with 14 bases in between.

V usage is TRBV19 and J usage is TRBJ2-1; the match to TRBD2 covers 8 bases. The CDR3 runs 17 residues. Per the germline V gene, CDR1 is LNHDA and CDR2 is SQIVND (reference sequence). After removal of 3 bases from V and 10 bases from J, the junction contained 17 bases not matched to a gene. In DNA, the CDR3 is TGTGCCAGTAGTATTTCCGGGGTAGCGGGGCTGTTTCGGGAGCAGTTCTTC. This sequence encodes CASSISGVAGLFREQFF.

J is TRBJ1-6 and V is TRBV7-2; D gene ambiguous. Germline CDR1 and CDR2: SGHTA and FQGNSA. The CDR3 length is 13 residues. Trimming stripped 2 bases from V and 9 bases from J, with 8 bases between. The CDR3 bases are TGTGCCAGCAGCTTATACGGAGGTTCACCCCTCCACTTT. Its protein is CASSLYGGSPLHF.

V usage is TRBV3-1 (or the pseudogene TRBV3-2) and J usage is TRBJ2-7; 12 bases match TRBD2. Germline V gives CDR1 LGHDT, CDR2 YNNKEL (reference sequence). The CDR3 spans 17 residues. The V segment lost 4 bases and the J segment 2 bases; nucleotides outside the gene matches: 9. The CDR3 reads CASSRSGLAGQAYEQYF. The DNA of the CDR3 is TGTGCCAGCAGCCGCTCTGGACTAGCGGGACAGGCCTACGAGCAGTACTTC.

This clone was observed a handful of times. CDR3 sequence reads: CASSPTGVTGELFF. CDR3 sequence (DNA): TGTGCCAGCAGTCCGACAGGGGTCACCGGGGAGCTGTTTTTT. This chain connects TRBV6-6 to TRBJ2-2; 8 nucleotides line up with TRBD1. CDR3 size: 14 residues. CDR1 and CDR2 (germline): MNHNY, SVGAGI (reference sequence). V lost 5 bases and J lost 4; bases outside the gene matches: 3.

This clone was recorded a few times. The rearrangement links TRBV2 to TRBJ2-5; perhaps TRBD1 as D (6 bases). V was trimmed by 6 bases and J by 1 base, leaving 12 bases between them. Germline-derived CDR1 and CDR2 are SNHLY and FYNNEI. The CDR3 has 14 amino acids. In DNA form, the CDR3 reads TGTGCCAGCAGAAGCACAGGGCCCCAAGAGACCCAGTACTTC. Translated: CASRSTGPQETQYF.

The chain joins TRBV6-6 to TRBJ2-7; D unclear. The CDR3 totals 12 residues. Between the trimmed V and J ends, which lost 0 bases and 6 bases, there was a span of 6 bases. The V gene's germline CDR1 is MNHNY and CDR2 SVGAGI (reference sequence). This CDR3 is CASSYSRLEQYF. CDR3 DNA sequence: TGTGCCAGCAGTTACTCGAGGCTCGAGCAGTACTTC.

There are a few counts of this clone. The sample contains more than one DNA sequence encoding this CDR3. The V gene is TRBV6-5, the J gene TRBJ1-5; 9 positions agree with TRBD1. The CDR3 extends over 14 amino acids. The V segment lost 5 bases and the J segment 5 bases; nucleotides outside the gene matches: 4. Per germline, CDR1 MNHEY and CDR2 SVGAGI. CDR3 sequence: CASSRQGGDQPQHF. The CDR3 DNA follows: TGTGCCAGCAGTCGACAGGGGGGTGATCAGCCCCAGCATTTT.

As to this clone: The germline gene is not matched at one end of the junction; a read error may be the cause. Other DNA sequences in this specimen translate into the identical CDR3. V usage is TRBV18 and J usage is TRBJ2-2; 10 nucleotides align to TRBD1. The germline V gene has CDR1 KGHSH and CDR2 LQKENI. CDR3 length equals 15 residues. The CDR3 region has the DNA TGTGCTAGCTCACCTGGGACAGGGGTCACCGGGGAGCTGTTTTTT. Its translation is CASSPGTGVTGELFF. Combining the CDR3 with reference TRBV18 and TRBJ2-2 gives the whole variable domain NAGVMQNPRHLVRRRGQEARLRCSPMKGHSHVYWYRQLPEEGLKFMVYLQKENIIDESGMPKERFSAEFPKEGPSILRIQQVVRGDSAAYFCASSPGTGVTGELFFGEGSRLTVL.

Here the CDR3 reads CASSRTGDNSPLHF. DNA of the CDR3: TGTGCCAGCAGCCGGACGGGGGATAATTCACCCCTCCACTTT. The chain couples TRBV3-1 (or the pseudogene TRBV3-2) to TRBJ1-6; maybe TRBD1 (5 bases). CDR3 size: 14 residues. V was clipped by 4 bases and J by 5 bases, with 9 bases between them. Per germline, CDR1 LGHDT and CDR2 YNNKEL (reference sequence).

The gene calls are TRBV20-1 and TRBJ2-1; no reliable D call. The CDR3 consists of 11 residues. V dropped 3 bases and J dropped 8 bases, with 8 bases sitting between them. Germline CDR1 is DFQATT and CDR2 is SNEGSKA (reference sequence). The CDR3 region has the DNA TGCAGTGCTAGTAGCACGGATGAGCAGTTCTTC. It translates to CSASSTDEQFF.

This chain links TRBV7-8 with TRBJ1-1; 8 bases are a match to TRBD1. This CDR3 has 14 amino acids. CDR1 and CDR2 (germline): SGHVS, FQNEAQ. Germline trimming cut 3 bases from V and 4 bases from J; bases unmatched to any gene: 4. CDR3 DNA sequence: TGTGCCAGCAGCTTGTCTACAGGGGGCACTGAAGCTTTCTTT. Its protein is CASSLSTGGTEAFF.

The gene calls are TRBV6-2 or TRBV6-3 and TRBJ2-3; D gene unclear. Trimming stripped 1 base from V and 4 bases from J, with 9 bases between. Per germline, CDR1 MNHEY and CDR2 SVGEGT. The CDR3 consists of 14 residues. The CDR3 region is CASSYYSRSDTQYF. CDR3 nucleotide sequence: TGTGCCAGCAGTTACTACAGCCGATCAGATACGCAGTATTTT.

J is TRBJ2-5 and V is TRBV7-9, with TRBD2 matching 12 bases. This CDR3 is 19 amino acids long. The V and J ends lost 2 bases and 0 bases, in that order; junction bases with no gene match: 10. Germline CDR1 is SEHNR and CDR2 is FQNEAQ (reference sequence). CDR3 sequence (DNA): TGTGCCAGCAGCTTACGTTCGGGGACTAGCGGGTCGTACCAAGAGACCCAGTACTTC. It codes for CASSLRSGTSGSYQETQYF.

V and J are TRBV24-1 and TRBJ2-7, with TRBD1 identical over 8 bases. This CDR3 has 16 residues. V lost 3 bases, J lost 2 bases, and 8 bases stayed unmatched. CDR1 KGHDR and CDR2 SFDVKD come from the germline V gene. CDR3: CATSDAGTGLPYEQYF. CDR3 nucleotide sequence: TGTGCCACCAGTGATGCCGGGACAGGCCTTCCCTACGAGCAGTACTTC.

The V gene is TRBV7-2, the J gene TRBJ2-3, with 12 bases matching TRBD2. Germline CDR1 and CDR2: SGHTA and FQGNSA. CDR3 length: 16 amino acids. V lost 5 bases, J lost 1 base, and 4 bases stayed unmatched. CDR3 in DNA: TGTGCCAGCAGCACCAGACTAGCGGGAGGCACAGATACGCAGTATTTT. Protein product: CASSTRLAGGTDTQYF.

The V call is TRBV3-1 (or the pseudogene TRBV3-2), the J call TRBJ2-7; D unclear. The CDR3 loop spans 13 amino acids. The V end lost 4 bases, the J end lost 6 bases, and 13 bases lay between the germline ends. CDR1 LGHDT and CDR2 YNNKEL come from the germline V gene (reference sequence). CDR3 nucleotides: TGTGCCAGCAGCCCCCAGGCTTGGTCCGAGCAGTACTTC. Protein sequence: CASSPQAWSEQYF.

The chain is built from TRBV24-1 and TRBJ1-6; TRBD1 might be the D (5 bases). The CDR3 is 13 amino acids. The V and J ends lost 5 bases and 10 bases respectively, with 11 bases between them. CDR1 and CDR2 from the germline V gene are KGHDR and SFDVKD. In DNA, the CDR3 is TGTGCCACCAGTGCCGGGGGGTCATCACCCCTCCACTTT. Amino acids: CATSAGGSSPLHF.

The V and J genes are TRBV6-1 and TRBJ1-1; TRBD1 is a possible D gene (5 bases). V was trimmed by 3 bases and J by 4 bases, leaving 15 bases between them. The germline gives CDR1 MNHNS, CDR2 SASEGT. The CDR3 runs to 15 residues. This CDR3 reads CASSDQPWGGTEAFF. The CDR3 DNA reads as TGTGCCAGCAGTGATCAACCCTGGGGGGGCACTGAAGCTTTCTTT.

V usage is TRBV28 and J usage is TRBJ2-3; no clear D gene. The CDR3 has 17 residues. Germline CDR1 reads MDHEN; CDR2 reads SYDVKM. The ends were cut back, 4 bases at V and 0 bases at J, with 17 bases in the middle. This CDR3 reads CASSSLSGLTSTDTQYF. In nucleotides, the CDR3 is TGTGCCAGCAGTTCCCTTTCAGGATTAACTAGCACAGATACGCAGTATTTT.